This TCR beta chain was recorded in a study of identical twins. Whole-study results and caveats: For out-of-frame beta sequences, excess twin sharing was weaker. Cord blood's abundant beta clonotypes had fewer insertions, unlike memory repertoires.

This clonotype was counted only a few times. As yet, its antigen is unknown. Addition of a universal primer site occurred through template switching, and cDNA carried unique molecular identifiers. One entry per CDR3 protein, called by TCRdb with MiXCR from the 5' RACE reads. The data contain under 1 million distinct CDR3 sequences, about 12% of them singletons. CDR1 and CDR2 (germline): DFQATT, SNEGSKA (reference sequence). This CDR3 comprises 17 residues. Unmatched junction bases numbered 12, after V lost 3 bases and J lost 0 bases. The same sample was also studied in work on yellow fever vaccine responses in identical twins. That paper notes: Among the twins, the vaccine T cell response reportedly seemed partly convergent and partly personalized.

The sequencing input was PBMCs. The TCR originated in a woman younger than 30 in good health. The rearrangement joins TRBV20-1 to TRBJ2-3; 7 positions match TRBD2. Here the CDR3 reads CSASRLAASSSTDTQYF. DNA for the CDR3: TGCAGTGCTAGTAGGCTAGCGGCGTCTTCGAGCACAGATACGCAGTATTTT.